Detailed here is one T cell receptor (beta chain). A single count supports this clone. Its antigen is currently not known. No base qualities exist here, and no much larger clone lies one base off it. Patients with a history of autoimmune disease or receiving systemic immunosuppression were excluded from the trial. Peripheral blood for TCR sequencing was collected from all dose cohorts at baseline, on cycle 4 day 1, and on cycle 7 day 1. The samples were drawn from a first-in-human, open-label, multicenter phase I dose-escalation trial of ivuxolimab. Adults with locally advanced or metastatic head and neck squamous cell, hepatocellular, melanoma or renal cell carcinoma were enrolled in the trial. Before TCR sequencing, CD4+ and CD8+ T cells were separately sorted from peripheral blood. The data derive from a study of OX40 agonist ivuxolimab in advanced cancers. A note on the overall study: Ivuxolimab was an agonistic, fully human IgG2 monoclonal antibody directed against OX40 (CD134), a costimulatory receptor. Prior anti-PD-1, anti-PD-L1 or anti-CTLA-4 therapy was permitted, and 40% of dose-escalation patients had received checkpoint inhibitors. Intravenous ivuxolimab was administered to patients every 2 weeks at six dose levels: 0.01, 0.1, 0.3, 1.5, 3 and 10 mg/kg. Among the roughly 54 dose-escalation patients, some 20 had hepatocellular carcinoma, 15 or so melanoma, 9 renal cell carcinoma and 9 head and neck cancer. Partial responses occurred in three dose-escalation patients: two with cutaneous melanoma and one with hepatocellular carcinoma. Peripheral TCRbeta sequencing was intended to test whether TCR sequence diversity was altered and clonal T-cell expansion was caused by ivuxolimab. The paper covers the monotherapy dose-escalation part of the phase I ivuxolimab trial, which included N ≈ 50 patients. In the dose-escalation cohort, 82.7% of patients were male, and the mean age was approximately 55 years, with a range of roughly 20 to 80. Study-wide conclusions, independent of this receptor: Low levels of normalized T-cell clonal expansion were also seen in some nonresponding patients. After ivuxolimab, expanded clones were on average more numerous among CD8+ T cells than among CD4+ T cells. Clonal expansion of both CD4+ and CD8+ blood T cells was observed from baseline to week 6 at doses 0.1 to 3.0 mg/kg. The antigen specificity of the peripheral T cells that underwent clonal expansion was not determined. In the 0.1-3.0 mg/kg groups, partial responders were among the patients with the lowest normalized peripheral clonal expansion, particularly in CD8+ T cells.

V is pared back by 5 bases and J by 7 bases, with 15 bases lying between the germline termini. CDR3 length: 14 amino acids, cysteine to phenylalanine. The sequence is cut down to CDR3 DNA, 42 bases in frame from base 1. The germline V gene (reference sequence) supplies CDR1 LNHDA and CDR2 SQIVND. To sequence the TCRbeta CDR3 region, genomic DNA was isolated from the sorted cells. The immunoSEQ Assay was used to sequence the TCRbeta CDR3 regions. TCRdb retrieved this table from immuneACCESS and kept in-frame rearrangements only. Not all clones are present; in checked studies, unresolved V genes account for under half, and no reason is known for the remainder. The sample table lists tens of thousands of clones, 85% to 90% of them with a count of one. The top ten constitute about 5% of the sample.

The sequence is built from TRBV19 and TRBJ1-5; the D gene cannot be named for sure. This specimen was CD4+ or CD8+ T cells sorted from blood, taken in a trial of the OX40 agonist ivuxolimab. The TCR originated in an adult with an advanced solid tumor such as melanoma, head and neck, liver or kidney cancer. In nucleotide form, the sequence is TGTGCCAGTAGTCCCCGGGATGAGAGGCAGCCCCAGCATTTT. This gives the protein CASSPRDERQPQHF.